The 27 T cell receptor beta chains below come from one sample, sequenced in a study of T cell responses to AZD1222 COVID-19 vaccine. Sequencing used immunoSEQ multiplex PCR; TCRdb keeps in-frame clones, though not all of them. The sample has roughly 180,000 clones, more than 85% seen once. The sample here was peripheral blood, taken 28 days after the second AZD1222 dose. These receptors came from an adult who received the AZD1222 COVID-19 vaccine.

This clone showed up just a few times. The rearrangement uses TRBV11-1 and TRBJ2-1, with D maybe TRBD2 (5 bases). The CDR3 runs to 13 residues. V lost 8 bases, J lost 9 bases, and 17 bases lay in between. CDR1 and CDR2 from the germline V gene are SGHAT and FQDESV (reference sequence). The CDR3, as DNA: TGTGCCAGCGACAAACTAGGAGTCGGTGAGCAGTTCTTC. The encoded protein is CASDKLGVGEQFF.

V usage is TRBV30 and J usage is TRBJ2-2; D remains unclear. The CDR3 has 12 residues. Germline CDR1 is GTSNPN and CDR2 is SVGIG (reference sequence). V shed 2 bases and J shed 6 bases, with 7 bases lying between them. The DNA for the CDR3 is TGTGCCTGGAGTCTACCCCCCGGGGAGCTGTTTTTT. Protein: CAWSLPPGELFF.

The chain couples TRBV5-6 to TRBJ2-1; 7 positions match TRBD2. Looked up from germline, CDR1 is SGHDT and CDR2 is YYEEEE. The CDR3 totals 16 residues. After removal of 4 bases from V and 0 bases from J, the junction contained 7 bases not matched to a gene. CDR3 in amino acids: CASSIGTKSSYNEQFF. CDR3 DNA sequence: TGTGCCAGCAGCATCGGGACTAAGAGCTCCTACAATGAGCAGTTCTTC.

The chain employs TRBV6-5 and TRBJ1-1; the match to TRBD1 covers 8 bases. Germline values: CDR1 MNHEY, CDR2 SVGAGI. J gave up 1 base and V 5 bases, and 6 bases lay outside the gene matches. The CDR3 consists of 15 residues. The CDR3 coding sequence is TGTGCCAGCAGTCGACCCGGGACAGGGAACACTGAAGCTTTCTTT. This sequence encodes CASSRPGTGNTEAFF.

The gene calls are TRBV7-3 and TRBJ2-7, with 11 bases matching TRBD2. Germline CDR1 is SGHTA and CDR2 is FQGTGA. Trimming cost V 3 bases and J 6 bases; bases outside gene matches: 4. The CDR3 is 14 residues long. Here the CDR3 DNA reads TGTGCCAGCAGCTTGGGGACTAGCGGAGCCGAGCAGTACTTC. This codes for CASSLGTSGAEQYF. The full variable domain, completed using reference TRBV7-3 and TRBJ2-7, is GAGVSQTPSNKVTEKGKYVELRCDPISGHTALYWYRQSLGQGPEFLIYFQGTGAADDSGLPNDRFFAVRPEGSVSTLKIQRTERGDSAVYLCASSLGTSGAEQYFGPGTRLTVT.

J is TRBJ2-3 and V is TRBV6-5; D not resolved. Trimming stripped 0 bases from V and 2 bases from J, with 6 bases between. Germline-derived CDR1 and CDR2 are MNHEY and SVGAGI. This CDR3 spans 14 amino acids. This chain's CDR3 is CASSYSDVTDTQYF. The CDR3 DNA follows: TGTGCCAGCAGTTACTCGGACGTCACAGATACGCAGTATTTT.

V gene TRBV7-9 combines with J gene TRBJ1-3; D call uncertain. Per germline, CDR1 SEHNR and CDR2 FQNEAQ (reference sequence). The CDR3 has 13 residues. V was cut by 5 bases and J by 5 bases, with 10 bases left in between. The CDR3 protein is CASSPPARNTIYF. The CDR3 DNA reads as TGTGCCAGCAGCCCACCGGCTAGAAACACCATATATTTT.

This clone has a single count. V is TRBV12-3 or TRBV12-4 and J is TRBJ2-1, with D unclear. The CDR3 extends over 10 amino acids. The CDR3 sequence: CASAGNEQFF. In nucleotides, the CDR3 is TGTGCATCAGCTGGCAATGAGCAGTTCTTC.

V and J are TRBV19 and TRBJ2-7, with D possibly TRBD2 on 5 matching bases. The CDR3 spans 12 residues. The V gene lost 4 bases and the J gene lost 5 bases, with 9 bases spanning the gap. The germline gives CDR1 LNHDA, CDR2 SQIVND (reference sequence). This CDR3 reads CASSKRRDEQYF. CDR3 DNA: TGTGCCAGTAGTAAGCGGCGGGACGAGCAGTACTTC.

In nucleotides, the CDR3 is TGTGCCAGTACCCAGGACCGGTATGGCTACACCTTC. Amino acid sequence: CASTQDRYGYTF. The V gene is TRBV19, the J gene TRBJ1-2; D uncertain. The V end was cut by 7 bases, the J end by 5 bases, with 11 bases between. Germline CDR1 and CDR2: LNHDA and SQIVND (reference sequence). The CDR3 covers 12 residues.

The chain links TRBV19 to TRBJ1-2; D not certain. Germline CDR1 LNHDA, CDR2 SQIVND (reference sequence). With 7 bases removed from V and 3 bases from J, the gap between germline ends came to 9 bases. This CDR3 contains 12 residues. The CDR3: CASTHRDYGYTF. CDR3 coding DNA: TGTGCCAGTACCCATAGGGACTATGGCTACACCTTC.

V and J are TRBV7-9 and TRBJ1-2, with 9 bases fitting TRBD1. In germline, CDR1 is SEHNR, CDR2 FQNEAQ (reference sequence). The J segment lost 4 bases and the V segment lost 1 base, leaving 4 bases of the junction unmatched. The CDR3 loop spans 15 amino acids. The CDR3 reads CASSLGTGEGYGYTF. CDR3 DNA sequence: TGTGCCAGCAGCTTAGGGACAGGGGAGGGCTATGGCTACACCTTC.

This clone occurred a few times. The chain recombines TRBV28 with TRBJ2-7; TRBD2 matches at 11 bases. The CDR3 contains 15 residues. Germline V gene sequence: CDR1 MDHEN, CDR2 SYDVKM. V lost 8 bases and J lost 2; bases outside the gene matches: 8. The CDR3 DNA follows: TGTGCCAGCGGGACTAGCGGAATAAAAGCCTACGAGCAGTACTTC. Residues: CASGTSGIKAYEQYF.

The J gene is TRBJ1-2, the V gene TRBV3-1 (or the pseudogene TRBV3-2); no reliable D call. The CDR3 is 14 residues long. The ends were cut back, 0 bases at V and 4 bases at J, with 9 bases in the middle. CDR1 LGHDT and CDR2 YNNKEL come from the germline V gene (reference sequence). The CDR3 region is CASSQDRRSYGYTF. CDR3 in DNA: TGTGCCAGCAGCCAAGATCGCCGAAGCTATGGCTACACCTTC.

The rearrangement joins TRBV24-1 to TRBJ2-5; no definite D call. The germline V gene encodes CDR1 KGHDR and CDR2 SFDVKD. This CDR3 comprises 17 residues. Between the trimmed V and J ends, which lost 4 bases and 0 bases, there was a span of 17 bases. The CDR3 here is CATSDPARAPYQETQYF. The CDR3 DNA reads as TGTGCCACCAGTGACCCCGCTAGGGCTCCCTACCAAGAGACCCAGTACTTC.

The chain employs TRBV5-5 and TRBJ1-2; D may be TRBD1 (5 bases). V shed 4 bases and J shed 6 bases, with 16 bases lying between them. CDR1 and CDR2 (germline): SGHKS, YYEKEE (reference sequence). CDR3 size: 14 residues. The CDR3 coding sequence is TGTGCCAGCAGCCGGGACGGACTAGTGGATGGCTACACCTTC. It translates to CASSRDGLVDGYTF.

This chain uses TRBV7-9 with TRBJ1-5; TRBD1 aligns across 7 bases. The CDR3 contains 15 residues. Germline V gene data show CDR1 as SEHNR and CDR2 as FQNEAQ (reference sequence). V trimming: 5 bases; J trimming: 5 bases; junction bases outside the gene matches: 9. CDR3 amino acids: CASSQWTGRDQPQHF. As DNA, the CDR3 is TGTGCCAGCAGCCAGTGGACAGGAAGAGATCAGCCCCAGCATTTT.

This chain links TRBV18 with TRBJ2-5, with D unclear. This CDR3 is 12 amino acids long. Trimming removed 10 bases at V and 2 bases at J, with 11 bases between. Germline CDR1 reads KGHSH; CDR2 reads LQKENI. CDR3 in amino acids: CATADSQETQYF. The CDR3, as DNA: TGTGCCACCGCAGATAGTCAAGAGACCCAGTACTTC. The full variable domain, rest sourced from reference TRBV18 and TRBJ2-5, is NAGVMQNPRHLVRRRGQEARLRCSPMKGHSHVYWYRQLPEEGLKFMVYLQKENIIDESGMPKERFSAEFPKEGPSILRIQQVVRGDSAAYFCATADSQETQYFGPGTRLLVL.

The chain is built from TRBV5-1 and TRBJ1-4; no clear D. The CDR3 totals 14 residues. The germline V gene has CDR1 SGHRS and CDR2 YFSETQ. The V and J ends lost 0 bases and 8 bases respectively, with 11 bases between them. The CDR3 reads CASSLGLIGEKLFF. The CDR3 DNA reads as TGCGCCAGCAGCTTGGGCTTAATAGGAGAAAAACTGTTTTTT.

In this sample, this clone turned up a few times. The V call is TRBV7-3, the J call TRBJ2-6, with D tentatively TRBD1 (6 bases). Trimming took 1 base from V and 2 from J, leaving 9 bases between them. The CDR3 runs to 16 residues. Germline CDR1 and CDR2: SGHTA and FQGTGA. The CDR3, as DNA: TGTGCCAGCAGCTTAAGCGCAGGGGCTGGGGCCAACGTCCTGACTTTC. This translates into CASSLSAGAGANVLTF.

The V call is TRBV3-1 (or the pseudogene TRBV3-2), the J call TRBJ2-7; tentatively, D is TRBD2 (6 bases). V was shortened by 2 bases and J by 9 bases, with 11 bases between the two germline ends. The CDR3 covers 12 residues. CDR1 is LGHDT, CDR2 YNNKEL, per germline (reference sequence). Here the CDR3 DNA reads TGTGCCAGCAGCCAATCGCAGGGAGGGCAGTACTTC. It translates to CASSQSQGGQYF.

The rearrangement joins TRBV19 to TRBJ1-5; 10 bases are a match to TRBD1. Germline CDR1 reads LNHDA; CDR2 reads SQIVND (reference sequence). This CDR3 contains 15 residues. The ends lost 3 bases at V and 4 bases at J; junction bases unmatched: 3. DNA of the CDR3: TGTGCCAGTAGTATTTCGGGACAGGGGAATCAGCCCCAGCATTTT. It encodes CASSISGQGNQPQHF.

The V gene is TRBV10-1, the J gene TRBJ1-4; D not certain. The V gene lost 2 bases and the J gene lost 10 bases, with 11 bases spanning the gap. The CDR3 totals 13 residues. Germline V CDR1 and CDR2: WNHNN, SYGVQD (reference sequence). The CDR3 DNA is TGCGCCAGCAGTGAGAACCCTCGAGGAAAACTGTTTTTT. This encodes CASSENPRGKLFF.

In its sample, this clone was seen once. This chain uses TRBV30 with TRBJ2-3, with no clear D. This CDR3 is 12 amino acids long. The germline gives CDR1 GTSNPN, CDR2 SVGIG (reference sequence). The germline V and J ends were trimmed by 3 bases and 0 bases, with 4 bases remaining between them. The CDR3 spells CAWSPSTDTQYF. The CDR3, as DNA: TGTGCCTGGAGCCCGAGCACAGATACGCAGTATTTT. Full variable domain (outside the CDR3, taken from reference TRBV30 and TRBJ2-3): SQTIHQWPATLVQPVGSPLSLECTVEGTSNPNLYWYRQAAGRGLQLLFYSVGIGQISSEVPQNLSASRPQDRQFILSSKKLLLSDSGFYLCAWSPSTDTQYFGPGTRLTVL.

J is TRBJ2-5 and V is TRBV7-2; D possibly uses TRBD1 or TRBD2 (7 bases each). The CDR3 consists of 14 residues. Deletions cut 4 bases from V and 7 bases from J, with 16 bases between. The germline CDR1 and CDR2 sequences are SGHTA and FQGNSA. The CDR3 bases are TGTGCCAGCAGCTCAAACAGGGGAGGGGGGACCCAGTACTTC. Amino acid sequence: CASSSNRGGGTQYF.

This chain links TRBV6-5 with TRBJ2-7; 10 nucleotides agree with TRBD2. The V gene's germline CDR1 is MNHEY and CDR2 SVGAGI. The CDR3 is 14 residues long. V lost 6 bases, J lost 6 bases, and 8 bases stayed unmatched. CDR3 bases: TGTGCCAGCAGAACCGGGACTAGCGCGACCGAGCAGTACTTC. It translates to CASRTGTSATEQYF.

This chain uses TRBV2 with TRBJ1-6; maybe TRBD1 (5 bases). V was pared by 4 bases and J by 7 bases, with 17 bases between. Germline loops: CDR1 SNHLY, CDR2 FYNNEI. The CDR3 covers 16 residues. This CDR3 reads CASSGSQWRDNSPLHF. The CDR3 bases are TGTGCCAGCAGTGGTTCGCAGTGGCGGGACAATTCACCCCTCCACTTT.